The next 17 T cell receptor beta chains were all read from a single sample in a study of identical twins. TCRdb re-derived calls from the 5' RACE reads in MiXCR, one entry per CDR3 protein. Altogether roughly 250,000 distinct CDR3 sequences are present, roughly 13% being singletons, with the ten largest covering around 9%. Sequences were obtained from memory (CD45RO+) T cells sorted from blood. The receptors were sampled from a woman aged 18-29 years in good health.

The V gene is TRBV7-6, the J gene TRBJ1-4; 8 positions match TRBD1. J lost 7 bases, V lost 1 base, and 5 bases had no gene match. CDR1 is SGHVS and CDR2 is FNYEAQ in the germline V gene. This CDR3 has 15 amino acids. Written as DNA, the CDR3 is TGTGCCAGCAGCTTAGTGACAGGGGCAGGTGAAAAACTGTTTTTT. Its translation is CASSLVTGAGEKLFF.

The chain recombines TRBV18 with TRBJ1-1; maybe TRBD1 (5 bases). Trimming shortened V by 3 bases and J by 0 bases, and 14 bases separated the two germline ends. The CDR3 is 16 residues long. Germline-derived CDR1 and CDR2 are KGHSH and LQKENI. CDR3 in DNA: TGTGCCAGCTCACCCAACCAGGGTTTTATGAACACTGAAGCTTTCTTT. The encoded protein is CASSPNQGFMNTEAFF.

Many counts were recorded for this clonotype. The chain combines TRBV12-3 or TRBV12-4 with TRBJ1-2; D is possibly TRBD1 (6 bases). Deletions cut 6 bases from V and 2 bases from J, with 10 bases between. CDR3 size: 13 residues. The CDR3 reads CASSRTDNYGYTF. The CDR3 DNA follows: TGTGCCAGCAGCCGGACAGACAACTATGGCTACACCTTC.

The J gene is TRBJ2-3, the V gene TRBV7-3; 9 positions agree with TRBD2. The ends lost 5 bases at V and 3 bases at J; junction bases unmatched: 3. Germline V gene lookup returns CDR1 SGHTA and CDR2 FQGTGA. The CDR3 is 14 residues long. CDR3 region: CASSRGGATDTQYF. The CDR3 coding sequence is TGTGCCAGCAGCCGCGGGGGGGCAACAGATACGCAGTATTTT.

There are a few counts of this clonotype. The chain links TRBV20-1 to TRBJ2-3; 7 bases are shared with TRBD2. With V trimmed by 5 bases and J by 5 bases, 10 bases remained unmatched. This CDR3 is built from 14 residues. Germline CDR1 DFQATT, CDR2 SNEGSKA (reference sequence). CDR3 sequence: CSAPRTSRGDTQYF. CDR3 DNA sequence: TGCAGTGCTCCCCGGACTAGTCGGGGAGATACGCAGTATTTT.

As to this clonotype: Sequence at one end of the junction differs from germline and may be a read error. The V gene is TRBV7-7, the J gene TRBJ2-3; possible D gene TRBD2, 6 bases. The CDR3 is 14 residues long. Per the germline V gene, CDR1 is SSHAT and CDR2 is FNYEAQ (reference sequence). CDR3 sequence: CASSPGGRTDTQYF. CDR3 in DNA: TGTGCTAGCAGCCCCGGGGGACGCACAGATACGCAGTATTTT.

The genes are TRBV20-1 and TRBJ2-1; 11 positions agree with TRBD2. The germline V gene encodes CDR1 DFQATT and CDR2 SNEGSKA (reference sequence). The CDR3 has 13 residues. After removal of 7 bases from V and 1 base from J, the junction contained 0 bases not matched to a gene. Here the CDR3 reads CSGTSGSYNEQFF. The DNA for the CDR3 is TGCAGTGGGACTAGCGGGTCCTACAATGAGCAGTTCTTC.

This clonotype has at least ten counts. This sequence joins TRBV10-1 and TRBJ2-7; possibly TRBD1 for D (7 bases). Trimming took off 5 bases at V and 2 bases at J, with 13 bases between the two ends. CDR3 size: 14 residues. The V gene's germline CDR1 is WNHNN and CDR2 SYGVQD (reference sequence). CDR3 DNA: TGCGCCAGCAGTAGAGGCAGGGGGGCCTACGAGCAGTACTTC. Protein product: CASSRGRGAYEQYF.

J is TRBJ2-2 and V is TRBV20-1, with D unresolved. This CDR3 comprises 14 residues. Germline values: CDR1 DFQATT, CDR2 SNEGSKA (reference sequence). V lost 5 bases and J lost 5, with 15 bases in between. The CDR3 here is CSARQSPRTGELFF. For the CDR3, the DNA is TGCAGTGCTCGGCAGTCCCCGAGAACCGGGGAGCTGTTTTTT.

V and J are TRBV27 and TRBJ2-7; 7 bases map to TRBD1. Germline V gene data show CDR1 as MNHEY and CDR2 as SMNVEV (reference sequence). Trimming cost V 6 bases and J 1 base; bases outside gene matches: 12. CDR3 size: 16 residues. The CDR3 loop is CASSLTIGTASYEQYF. CDR3 bases: TGTGCCAGCAGCTTGACAATCGGGACAGCATCCTACGAGCAGTACTTC.

This clonotype was observed a few times. This sequence joins TRBV2 and TRBJ2-7; 12 nucleotides line up with TRBD2. From germline, CDR1 is SNHLY and CDR2 FYNNEI. V shed 1 base and J 4 bases; nucleotides not matched to a gene: 17. CDR3 length: 20 residues. The CDR3 nucleotides read TGTGCCAGCAGTGAAGGCCGCCTAGCGGGAGGGTTCCGTTTTTCTTACGAGCAGTACTTC. Translation gives CASSEGRLAGGFRFSYEQYF.

This sequence joins TRBV5-1 and TRBJ2-3, with D perhaps given as TRBD1 or TRBD2 (5 bases each). The CDR3 contains 16 residues. In germline, CDR1 is SGHRS, CDR2 YFSETQ. V lost 3 bases and J lost 7, with 21 bases in between. CDR3 region: CASSYSRGSGAHTQYF. DNA for the CDR3: TGCGCCAGCAGCTACTCCCGGGGCTCCGGGGCTCATACGCAGTATTTT.

The rearrangement uses TRBV12-3 or TRBV12-4 and TRBJ1-4; D gene uncertain. This CDR3 is built from 14 residues. V shed 2 bases and J shed 6 bases, with 10 bases lying between them. CDR3 in amino acids: CASSLSGIDEKLFF. The CDR3 region has the DNA TGTGCCAGCAGTTTATCGGGGATTGATGAAAAACTGTTTTTT.

V and J are TRBV11-2 and TRBJ2-3; D not certain. The CDR3 contains 12 residues. Trimming took off 4 bases at V and 5 bases at J, with 7 bases between the two ends. Germline V lookup: CDR1 SGHAT, CDR2 FQNNGV. The CDR3: CASSSPRDTQYF. The CDR3 region has the DNA TGTGCCAGCAGCTCGCCTCGAGATACGCAGTATTTT.

The chain is built from TRBV19 and TRBJ2-2; D gene ambiguous. The germline V gene has CDR1 LNHDA and CDR2 SQIVND (reference sequence). CDR3 length: 12 amino acids. The V and J ends lost 4 bases and 7 bases respectively, with 7 bases between them. The CDR3 DNA reads as TGTGCCAGTAGTACGCGGAGCGGGGAGCTGTTTTTT. Its protein is CASSTRSGELFF.

This clonotype was counted many times. The V gene is TRBV12-3 or TRBV12-4, the J gene TRBJ2-7; D remains ambiguous. The germline V and J ends were trimmed by 6 bases and 0 bases, with 12 bases remaining between them. CDR3 length equals 14 residues. CDR3 amino acids: CASSPVGSSYEQYF. In DNA, the CDR3 is TGTGCCAGCAGCCCCGTCGGAAGCTCCTACGAGCAGTACTTC.

This clonotype was seen only a few times. The V and J genes are TRBV11-2 and TRBJ1-3; D uncertain. The CDR3 runs to 15 residues. The V end lost 2 bases, the J end lost 0 bases, and 8 bases lay between the germline ends. CDR1 SGHAT and CDR2 FQNNGV come from the germline V gene. CDR3 nucleotide sequence: TGTGCCAGCAGCTTATCCGACGGCTCTGGAAACACCATATATTTT. It encodes CASSLSDGSGNTIYF.